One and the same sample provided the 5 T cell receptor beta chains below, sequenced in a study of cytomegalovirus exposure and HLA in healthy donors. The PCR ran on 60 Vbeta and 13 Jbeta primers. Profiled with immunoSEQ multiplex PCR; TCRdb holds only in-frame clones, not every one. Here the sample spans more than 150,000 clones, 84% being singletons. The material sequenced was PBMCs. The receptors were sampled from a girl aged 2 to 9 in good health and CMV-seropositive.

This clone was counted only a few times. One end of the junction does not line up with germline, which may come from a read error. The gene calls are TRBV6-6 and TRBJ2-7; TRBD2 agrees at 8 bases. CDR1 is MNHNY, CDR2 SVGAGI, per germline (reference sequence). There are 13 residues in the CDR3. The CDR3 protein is CASSKVSGTRGNF. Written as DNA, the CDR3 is TGTGCCAGCAGTAAGGTTTCCGGGACTAGGGGCAACTTC.

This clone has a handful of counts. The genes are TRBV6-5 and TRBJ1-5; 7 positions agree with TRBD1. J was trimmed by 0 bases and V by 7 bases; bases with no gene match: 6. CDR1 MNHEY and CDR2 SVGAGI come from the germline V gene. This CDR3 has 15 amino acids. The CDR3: CASKGQLNSNQPQHF. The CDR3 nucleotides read TGTGCCAGCAAGGGACAGCTCAATAGCAATCAGCCCCAGCATTTT.

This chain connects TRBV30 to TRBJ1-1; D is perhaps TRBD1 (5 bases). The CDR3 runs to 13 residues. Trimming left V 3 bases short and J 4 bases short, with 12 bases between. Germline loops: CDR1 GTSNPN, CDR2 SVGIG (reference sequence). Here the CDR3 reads CAWSAGRVTEAFF. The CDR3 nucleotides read TGTGCCTGGAGCGCAGGGAGGGTCACTGAAGCTTTCTTT.

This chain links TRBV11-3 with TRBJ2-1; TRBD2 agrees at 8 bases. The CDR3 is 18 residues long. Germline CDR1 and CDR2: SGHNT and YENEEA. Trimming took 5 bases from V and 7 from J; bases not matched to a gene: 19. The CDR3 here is CASSPYGGLPSGRNEQFF. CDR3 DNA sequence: TGTGCCAGCAGCCCTTACGGGGGGTTGCCTAGCGGGCGTAATGAGCAGTTCTTC. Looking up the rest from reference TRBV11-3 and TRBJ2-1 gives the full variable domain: EAGVVQSPRYKIIEKKQPVAFWCNPISGHNTLYWYLQNLGQGPELLIRYENEEAVDDSQLPKDRFSAERLKGVDSTLKIQPAELGDSAVYLCASSPYGGLPSGRNEQFFGPGTRLTVL.

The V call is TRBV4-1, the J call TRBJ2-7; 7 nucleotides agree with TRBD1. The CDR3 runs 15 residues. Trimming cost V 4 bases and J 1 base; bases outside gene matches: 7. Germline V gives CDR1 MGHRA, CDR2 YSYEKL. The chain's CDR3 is CASSPQGGRSYEQYF. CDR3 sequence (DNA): TGCGCCAGCAGCCCCCAAGGGGGCAGGTCCTACGAGCAGTACTTC.